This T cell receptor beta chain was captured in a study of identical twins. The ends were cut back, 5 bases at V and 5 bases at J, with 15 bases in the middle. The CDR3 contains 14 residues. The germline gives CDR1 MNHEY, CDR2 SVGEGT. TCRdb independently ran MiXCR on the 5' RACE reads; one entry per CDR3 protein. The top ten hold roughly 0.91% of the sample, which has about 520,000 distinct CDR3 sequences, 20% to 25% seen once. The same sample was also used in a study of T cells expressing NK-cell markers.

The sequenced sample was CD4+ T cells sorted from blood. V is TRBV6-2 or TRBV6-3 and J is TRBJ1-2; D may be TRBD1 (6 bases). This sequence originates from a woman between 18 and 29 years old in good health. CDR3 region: CASSIQGGVYGYTF. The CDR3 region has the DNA TGTGCCAGCAGTATACAGGGTGGCGTTTATGGCTACACCTTC.